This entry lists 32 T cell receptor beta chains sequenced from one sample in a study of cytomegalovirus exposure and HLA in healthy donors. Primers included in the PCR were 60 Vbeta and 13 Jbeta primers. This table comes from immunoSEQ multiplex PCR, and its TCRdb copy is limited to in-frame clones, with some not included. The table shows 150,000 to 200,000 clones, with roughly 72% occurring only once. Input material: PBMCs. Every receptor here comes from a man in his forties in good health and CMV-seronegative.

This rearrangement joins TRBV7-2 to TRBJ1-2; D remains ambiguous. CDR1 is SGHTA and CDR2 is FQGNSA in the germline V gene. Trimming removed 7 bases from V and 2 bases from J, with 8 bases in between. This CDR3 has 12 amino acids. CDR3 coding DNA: TGTGCCAGCAACGGAGAGAACTATGGCTACACCTTC. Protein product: CASNGENYGYTF. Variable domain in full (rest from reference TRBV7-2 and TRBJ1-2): GAGVSQSPSNKVTEKGKDVELRCDPISGHTALYWYRQSLGQGLEFLIYFQGNSAPDKSGLPSDRFSAERTGGSVSTLTIQRTQQEDSAVYLCASNGENYGYTFGSGTRLTVV.

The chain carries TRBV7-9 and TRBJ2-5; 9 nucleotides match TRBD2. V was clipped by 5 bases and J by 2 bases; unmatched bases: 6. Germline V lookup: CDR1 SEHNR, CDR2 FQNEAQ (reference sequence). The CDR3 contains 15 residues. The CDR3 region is CASSVPSGTQETQYF. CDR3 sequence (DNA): TGTGCCAGCAGCGTCCCTAGCGGGACTCAAGAGACCCAGTACTTC.

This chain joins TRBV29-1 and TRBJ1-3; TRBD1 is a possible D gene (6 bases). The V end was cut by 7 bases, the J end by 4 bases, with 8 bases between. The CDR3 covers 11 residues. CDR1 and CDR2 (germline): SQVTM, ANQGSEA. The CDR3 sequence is CSADRGNTIYF. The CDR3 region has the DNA TGCAGCGCCGACAGGGGAAACACCATATATTTT. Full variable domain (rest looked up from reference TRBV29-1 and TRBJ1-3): SAVISQKPSRDICQRGTSLTIQCQVDSQVTMMFWYRQQPGQSLTLIATANQGSEATYESGFVIDKFPISRPNLTFSTLTVSNMSPEDSSIYLCSADRGNTIYFGEGSWLTVV.

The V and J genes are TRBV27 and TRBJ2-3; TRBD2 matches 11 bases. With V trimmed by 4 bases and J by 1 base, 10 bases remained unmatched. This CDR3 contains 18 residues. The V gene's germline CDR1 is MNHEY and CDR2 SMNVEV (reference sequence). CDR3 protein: CASSSSRLAGWGTDTQYF. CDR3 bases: TGTGCCAGCAGTTCCTCGCGACTAGCGGGATGGGGCACAGATACGCAGTATTTT.

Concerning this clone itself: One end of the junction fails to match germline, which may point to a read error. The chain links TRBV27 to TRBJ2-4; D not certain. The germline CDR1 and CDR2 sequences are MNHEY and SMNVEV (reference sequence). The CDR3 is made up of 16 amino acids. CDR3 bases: TGTGCCAGCAGTTCCCCCGTGTCCTTGGCCAAAAACAGTCAGTACTTC. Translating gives CASSSPVSLAKNSQYF.

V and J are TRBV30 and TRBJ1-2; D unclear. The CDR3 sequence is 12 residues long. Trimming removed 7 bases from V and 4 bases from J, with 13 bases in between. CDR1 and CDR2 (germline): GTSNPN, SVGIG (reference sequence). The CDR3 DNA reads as TGTGCCTCGAGATTAGAATCCTATGGCTACACCTTC. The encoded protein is CASRLESYGYTF. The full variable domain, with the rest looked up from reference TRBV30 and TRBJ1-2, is SQTIHQWPATLVQPVGSPLSLECTVEGTSNPNLYWYRQAAGRGLQLLFYSVGIGQISSEVPQNLSASRPQDRQFILSSKKLLLSDSGFYLCASRLESYGYTFGSGTRLTVV.

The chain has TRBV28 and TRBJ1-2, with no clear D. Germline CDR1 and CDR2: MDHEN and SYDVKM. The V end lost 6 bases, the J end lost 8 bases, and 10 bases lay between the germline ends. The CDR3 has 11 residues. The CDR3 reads CASRLRGGYTF. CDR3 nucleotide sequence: TGTGCCAGCAGACTCCGGGGAGGCTACACCTTC.

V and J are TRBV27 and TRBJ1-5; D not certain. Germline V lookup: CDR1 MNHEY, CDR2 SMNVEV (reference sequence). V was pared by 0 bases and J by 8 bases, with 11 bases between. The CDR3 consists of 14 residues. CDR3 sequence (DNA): TGTGCCAGCAGTTTATCGAGCGCAGTAAAGCCCCAGCATTTT. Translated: CASSLSSAVKPQHF.

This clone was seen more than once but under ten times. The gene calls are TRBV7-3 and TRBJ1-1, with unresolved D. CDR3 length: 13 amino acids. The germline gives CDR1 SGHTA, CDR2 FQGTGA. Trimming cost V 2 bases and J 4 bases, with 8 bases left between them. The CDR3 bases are TGTGCCAGCAGCTTAGGCATAGCCACTGAAGCTTTCTTT. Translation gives CASSLGIATEAFF.

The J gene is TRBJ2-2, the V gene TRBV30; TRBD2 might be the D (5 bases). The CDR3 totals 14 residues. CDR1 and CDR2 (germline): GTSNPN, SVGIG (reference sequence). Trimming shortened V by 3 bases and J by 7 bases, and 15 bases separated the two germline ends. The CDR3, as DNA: TGTGCCTGGAGCTTCGTGAGCGGTCTCGGGGAGCTGTTTTTT. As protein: CAWSFVSGLGELFF.

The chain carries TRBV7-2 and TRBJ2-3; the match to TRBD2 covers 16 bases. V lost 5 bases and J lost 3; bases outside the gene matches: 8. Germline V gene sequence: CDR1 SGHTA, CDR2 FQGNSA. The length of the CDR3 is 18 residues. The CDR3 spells CASSLTPGLAGGTDTQYF. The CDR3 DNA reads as TGTGCCAGCAGCCTAACCCCGGGACTAGCGGGAGGGACAGATACGCAGTATTTT.

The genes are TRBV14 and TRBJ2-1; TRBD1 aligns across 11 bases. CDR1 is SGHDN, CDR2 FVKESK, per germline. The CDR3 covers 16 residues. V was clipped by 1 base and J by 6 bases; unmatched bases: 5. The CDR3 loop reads CASSQGTGGLANEQFF. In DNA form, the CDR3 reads TGTGCCAGCAGCCAAGGGACAGGGGGCCTCGCCAATGAGCAGTTCTTC. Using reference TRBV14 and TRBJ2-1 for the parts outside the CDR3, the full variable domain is EAGVTQFPSHSVIEKGQTVTLRCDPISGHDNLYWYRRVMGKEIKFLLHFVKESKQDESGMPNNRFLAERTGGTYSTLKVQPAELEDSGVYFCASSQGTGGLANEQFFGPGTRLTVL.

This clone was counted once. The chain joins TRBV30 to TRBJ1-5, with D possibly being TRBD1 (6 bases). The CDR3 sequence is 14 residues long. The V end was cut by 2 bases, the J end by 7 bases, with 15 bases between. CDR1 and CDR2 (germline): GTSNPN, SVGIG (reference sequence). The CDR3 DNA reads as TGTGCCTGGAGTCGTACAGGGAAGGGACAGCCCCAGCATTTT. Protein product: CAWSRTGKGQPQHF.

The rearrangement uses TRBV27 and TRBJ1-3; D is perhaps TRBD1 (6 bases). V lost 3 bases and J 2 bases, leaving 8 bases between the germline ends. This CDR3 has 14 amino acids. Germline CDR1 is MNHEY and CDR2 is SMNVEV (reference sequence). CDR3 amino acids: CASSFRGPGNTIYF. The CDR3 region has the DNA TGTGCCAGCAGTTTCAGGGGACCTGGAAACACCATATATTTT.

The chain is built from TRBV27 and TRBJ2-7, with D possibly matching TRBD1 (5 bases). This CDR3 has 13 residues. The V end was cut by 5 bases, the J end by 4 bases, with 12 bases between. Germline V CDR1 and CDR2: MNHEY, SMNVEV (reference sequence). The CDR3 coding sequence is TGTGCCAGCAGTCTGTCAGGGCAATACGAGCAGTACTTC. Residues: CASSLSGQYEQYF.

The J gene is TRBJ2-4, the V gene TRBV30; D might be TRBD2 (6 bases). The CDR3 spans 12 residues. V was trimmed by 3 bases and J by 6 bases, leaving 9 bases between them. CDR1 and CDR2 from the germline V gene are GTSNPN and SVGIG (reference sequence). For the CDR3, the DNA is TGTGCCTGGAGGGAGGAGGGAAACATTCAGTACTTC. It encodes CAWREEGNIQYF. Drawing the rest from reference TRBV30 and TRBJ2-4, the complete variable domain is SQTIHQWPATLVQPVGSPLSLECTVEGTSNPNLYWYRQAAGRGLQLLFYSVGIGQISSEVPQNLSASRPQDRQFILSSKKLLLSDSGFYLCAWREEGNIQYFGAGTRLSVL.

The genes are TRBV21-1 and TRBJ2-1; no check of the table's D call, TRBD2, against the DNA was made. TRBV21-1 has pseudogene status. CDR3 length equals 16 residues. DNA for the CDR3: TGTGCCAGCAGCGGACTAGCGGAGACGATCTACAATGAGCAGTTCTTC. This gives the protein CASSGLAETIYNEQFF.

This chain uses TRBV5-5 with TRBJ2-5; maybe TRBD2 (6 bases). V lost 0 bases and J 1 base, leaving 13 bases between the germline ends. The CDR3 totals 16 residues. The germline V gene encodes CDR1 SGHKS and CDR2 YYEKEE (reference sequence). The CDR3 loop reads CASSLAAGSTQETQYF. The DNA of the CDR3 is TGTGCCAGCAGCTTGGCCGCGGGGTCTACCCAAGAGACCCAGTACTTC.

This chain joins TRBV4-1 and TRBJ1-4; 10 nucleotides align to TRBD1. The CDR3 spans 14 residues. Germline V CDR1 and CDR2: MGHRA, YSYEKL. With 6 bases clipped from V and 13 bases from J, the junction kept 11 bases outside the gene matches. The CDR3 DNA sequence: TGCGCCAGCAGTGGTCGGGACAGGGGTTTTAGACTGTTTTTT. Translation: CASSGRDRGFRLFF.

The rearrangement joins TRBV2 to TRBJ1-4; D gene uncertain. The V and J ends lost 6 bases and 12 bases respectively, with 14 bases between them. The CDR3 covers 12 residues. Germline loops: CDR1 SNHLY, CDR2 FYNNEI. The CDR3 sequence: CASSLLSRELFF. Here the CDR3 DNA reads TGTGCCAGCAGCCTATTATCGAGGGAACTGTTTTTT.

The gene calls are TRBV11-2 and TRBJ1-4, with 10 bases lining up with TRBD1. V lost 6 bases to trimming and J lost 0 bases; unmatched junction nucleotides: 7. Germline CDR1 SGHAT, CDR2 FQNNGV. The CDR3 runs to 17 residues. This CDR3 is CASSPRTGGSTNEKLFF. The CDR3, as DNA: TGTGCCAGCAGTCCTAGGACAGGGGGGTCAACTAATGAAAAACTGTTTTTT.

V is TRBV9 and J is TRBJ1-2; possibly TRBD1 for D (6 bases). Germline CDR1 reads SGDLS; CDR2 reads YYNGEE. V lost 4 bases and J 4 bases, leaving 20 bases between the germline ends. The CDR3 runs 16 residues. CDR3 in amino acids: CASSPPRGRGAYGYTF. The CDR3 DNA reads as TGTGCCAGCAGCCCACCGCGGGGGCGAGGGGCCTATGGCTACACCTTC.

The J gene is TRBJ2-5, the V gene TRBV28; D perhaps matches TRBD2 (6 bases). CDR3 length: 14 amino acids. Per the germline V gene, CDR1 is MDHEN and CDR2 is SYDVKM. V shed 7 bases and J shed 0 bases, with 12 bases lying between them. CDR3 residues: CASTLGRNQETQYF. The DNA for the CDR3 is TGTGCCAGCACGTTAGGGAGGAACCAAGAGACCCAGTACTTC.

Written as DNA, the CDR3 is TGTGCCTGGAGTGTAGGACTAGCGGGAGAGCCAGATACGCAGTATTTT. Its protein is CAWSVGLAGEPDTQYF. The chain recombines TRBV30 with TRBJ2-3; TRBD2 matches at 13 bases. With V trimmed by 0 bases and J by 4 bases, 4 bases remained unmatched. From germline, CDR1 is GTSNPN and CDR2 SVGIG (reference sequence). The CDR3 contains 16 residues.

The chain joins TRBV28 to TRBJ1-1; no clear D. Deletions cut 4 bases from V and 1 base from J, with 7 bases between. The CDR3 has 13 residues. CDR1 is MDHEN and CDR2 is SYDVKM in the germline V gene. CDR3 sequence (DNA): TGTGCCAGCAGTTCATTCCCGAACACTGAAGCTTTCTTT. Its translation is CASSSFPNTEAFF.

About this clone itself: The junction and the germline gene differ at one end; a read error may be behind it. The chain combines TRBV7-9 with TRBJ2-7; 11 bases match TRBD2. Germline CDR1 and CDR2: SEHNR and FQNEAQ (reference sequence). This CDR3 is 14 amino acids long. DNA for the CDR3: TGTTCCAGCAGCTTAGCGGGAGGGCTCTACGAGCAGTACTTC. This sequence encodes CSSSLAGGLYEQYF.

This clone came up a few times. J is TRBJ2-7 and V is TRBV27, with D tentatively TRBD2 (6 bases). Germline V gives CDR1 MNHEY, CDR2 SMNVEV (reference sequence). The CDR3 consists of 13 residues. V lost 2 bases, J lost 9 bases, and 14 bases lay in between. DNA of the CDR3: TGTGCCAGCAGTTTAGGGACTCTCGGGGCGCAGTACTTC. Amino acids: CASSLGTLGAQYF.

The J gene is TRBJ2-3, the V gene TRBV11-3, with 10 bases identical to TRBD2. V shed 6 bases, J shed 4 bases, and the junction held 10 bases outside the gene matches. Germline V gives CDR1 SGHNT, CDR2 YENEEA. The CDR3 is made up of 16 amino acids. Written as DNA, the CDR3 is TGTGCCAGCAGTACCTCTCTAGCGGGAGACGCAGATACGCAGTATTTT. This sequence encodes CASSTSLAGDADTQYF.

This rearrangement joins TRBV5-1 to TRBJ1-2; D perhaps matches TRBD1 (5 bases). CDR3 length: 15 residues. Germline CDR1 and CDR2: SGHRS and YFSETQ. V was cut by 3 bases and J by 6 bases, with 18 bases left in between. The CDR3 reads CASSSAQVTSNGYTF. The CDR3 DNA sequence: TGCGCCAGCAGCTCAGCACAGGTTACTTCTAATGGCTACACCTTC.

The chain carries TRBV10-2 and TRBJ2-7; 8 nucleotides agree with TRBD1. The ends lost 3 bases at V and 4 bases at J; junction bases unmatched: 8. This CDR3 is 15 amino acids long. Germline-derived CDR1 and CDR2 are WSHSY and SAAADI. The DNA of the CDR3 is TGCGCCAGCAGTGATTTGGGACAGGTAACGTACGAGCAGTACTTC. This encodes CASSDLGQVTYEQYF.

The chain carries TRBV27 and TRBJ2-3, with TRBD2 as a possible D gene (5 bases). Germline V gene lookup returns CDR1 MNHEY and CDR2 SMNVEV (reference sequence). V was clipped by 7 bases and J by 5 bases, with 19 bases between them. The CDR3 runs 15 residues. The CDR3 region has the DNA TGTGCCAGCATGGGGTTCGGGCTAGCAGGAGATACGCAGTATTTT. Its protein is CASMGFGLAGDTQYF.

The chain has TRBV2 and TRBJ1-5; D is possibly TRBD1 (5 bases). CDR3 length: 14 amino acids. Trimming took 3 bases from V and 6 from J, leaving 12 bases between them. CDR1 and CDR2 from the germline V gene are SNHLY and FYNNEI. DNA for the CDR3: TGTGCCAGCAGTGACTGGGCAGGGCGTCAGCCCCAGCATTTT. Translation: CASSDWAGRQPQHF.